This T cell receptor beta chain was captured by sequencing in a study of T cell repertoires in cytomegalovirus infection. General study findings and limits: Public TCR beta family frequency separated CMV-and-HLA carriers, including in an independent cohort.

This clonotype was detected a few times. The antigen remains unidentified. From the reads, TCRdb called clonotypes with MiXCR, one entry per CDR3 protein. The sample has just under 550,000 distinct CDR3 sequences; 26% are singletons. Germline V gene data show CDR1 as SGHNT and CDR2 as YYREEE (reference sequence). This CDR3 contains 14 residues. The V end was cut by 4 bases, the J end by 7 bases, with 17 bases between. This chain uses TRBV5-4 with TRBJ2-5; D gene unclear. The receptor comes from a human donor in good health (CMV status not recorded). Some clones in this sample may be carry-over from other donors' samples. Input material: PBMCs. Here the CDR3 reads CASSMTGDLGTQYF. The CDR3 DNA is TGTGCCAGCAGCATGACTGGAGATCTAGGGACCCAGTACTTC.